The 20 T cell receptor beta chains given below trace back to one sample, sequenced in a study of shared clonotypes between healthy human individuals. Assay: immunoSEQ multiplex PCR; the TCRdb copy retains only in-frame clones and omits some. Here the sample spans roughly 1 million clones, 70% to 80% being singletons. Input material: memory CD4+ T cells sorted from blood. Regarding subset: CD45RA-negative fraction. These receptors were collected from a man between 18 and 29 years old in good health.

CDR3 DNA sequence: TGTGCCAGCAGCTTGAGAGAAGAGACCCAGTACTTC. It yields the protein CASSLREETQYF. The gene calls are TRBV7-8 and TRBJ2-5; no clear D gene. CDR3 length equals 12 residues. Germline CDR1 SGHVS, CDR2 FQNEAQ. Between the trimmed V and J ends, which lost 3 bases and 3 bases, there was a span of 5 bases.

The chain couples TRBV7-8 to TRBJ2-7; a weak D match, TRBD1 (6 bases). The CDR3 runs 15 residues. Trimming took off 5 bases at V and 2 bases at J, with 16 bases between the two ends. Germline CDR1 reads SGHVS; CDR2 reads FQNEAQ. The CDR3 here is CASSPQGMMTYEQYF. The CDR3 DNA reads TGTGCCAGCAGCCCTCAGGGGATGATGACCTACGAGCAGTACTTC.

This clone was found once. The chain joins TRBV7-2 to TRBJ2-3, with a weak D call TRBD2 (5 bases). The germline V gene encodes CDR1 SGHTA and CDR2 FQGNSA. V gave up 5 bases and J gave up 3 bases, with 12 bases separating them. The CDR3 loop spans 14 amino acids. In nucleotides, the CDR3 is TGTGCCAGCAGCCCACTACTAGTGACAGATACGCAGTATTTT. It translates to CASSPLLVTDTQYF. The complete variable domain, with remaining parts taken from reference TRBV7-2 and TRBJ2-3, reads GAGVSQSPSNKVTEKGKDVELRCDPISGHTALYWYRQSLGQGLEFLIYFQGNSAPDKSGLPSDRFSAERTGGSVSTLTIQRTQQEDSAVYLCASSPLLVTDTQYFGPGTRLTVL.

The chain recombines TRBV5-1 with TRBJ2-7, with TRBD1 matching 8 bases. V shed 4 bases, J shed 2 bases, and the junction held 5 bases outside the gene matches. Per germline, CDR1 SGHRS and CDR2 YFSETQ. The CDR3 is 14 residues long. This CDR3 is CASSGQGGAYEQYF. The DNA of the CDR3 is TGCGCCAGCAGCGGACAGGGAGGAGCCTACGAGCAGTACTTC.

This clone was counted only a few times. V and J are TRBV5-1 and TRBJ1-2; the match to TRBD1 covers 8 bases. The CDR3 contains 14 residues. Unmatched junction bases numbered 2, after V lost 0 bases and J lost 4 bases. Per germline, CDR1 SGHRS and CDR2 YFSETQ. CDR3 DNA sequence: TGCGCCAGCAGCTTGGGGGACAGGCGCTATGGCTACACCTTC. Translated: CASSLGDRRYGYTF.

The chain is built from TRBV18 and TRBJ2-7, with D perhaps TRBD2 (6 bases). Trimming removed 6 bases from V and 4 bases from J, with 13 bases in between. The germline gives CDR1 KGHSH, CDR2 LQKENI. The CDR3 runs to 13 residues. Written as DNA, the CDR3 is TGTGCCAGCTCGGGGGGAACAAGTTACGAGCAGTACTTC. It is translated as CASSGGTSYEQYF.

The V and J genes are TRBV28 and TRBJ2-2; D possibly corresponds to TRBD1 (6 bases). The V end was cut by 6 bases, the J end by 5 bases, with 22 bases between. From germline, CDR1 is MDHEN and CDR2 SYDVKM. The CDR3 is 17 amino acids. CDR3 coding DNA: TGTGCCAGCAGGAGTACCACAGGGAGCGGTCGGACCGGGGAGCTGTTTTTT. Its translation: CASRSTTGSGRTGELFF.

This rearrangement joins TRBV5-1 to TRBJ2-5; D gene ambiguous. Trimming removed 0 bases at V and 3 bases at J, with 3 bases between. From germline, CDR1 is SGHRS and CDR2 YFSETQ. CDR3 size: 12 residues. This CDR3 reads CASSLEKETQYF. Written as DNA, the CDR3 is TGCGCCAGCAGCTTGGAGAAAGAGACCCAGTACTTC.

DNA for the CDR3: TGTGCCAGCAGTTTATGGGGGGTTACCGAGCAGTACTTC. This sequence encodes CASSLWGVTEQYF. The gene calls are TRBV28 and TRBJ2-7; D could derive from TRBD1 or TRBD2 (5 bases each). The length of the CDR3 is 13 residues. With 0 bases removed from V and 6 bases from J, the gap between germline ends came to 9 bases. Germline V lookup: CDR1 MDHEN, CDR2 SYDVKM.

The gene calls are TRBV2 and TRBJ2-7, with TRBD1 matching 7 bases. CDR3 length equals 13 residues. The J segment lost 6 bases and the V segment lost 6 bases, leaving 8 bases of the junction unmatched. Germline V gene data show CDR1 as SNHLY and CDR2 as FYNNEI. CDR3 bases: TGTGCCAGCAGGCCCTGGGACAGAACCGAGCAGTACTTC. As protein: CASRPWDRTEQYF.

This clone was seen more than once but under ten times. The identical CDR3 is also encoded by other nucleotide sequences in the sample. This chain uses TRBV11-2 with TRBJ2-3, with TRBD2 matching over 8 bases. Trimming removed 3 bases from V and 2 bases from J; junction bases left unmatched: 1. CDR3 length: 14 amino acids. Germline V gives CDR1 SGHAT, CDR2 FQNNGV. The CDR3 DNA follows: TGTGCCAGCAGCTTCGGGGGGGCCACAGATACGCAGTATTTT. Translation gives CASSFGGATDTQYF.

This chain joins TRBV2 and TRBJ1-1; D is uncertain. This CDR3 comprises 12 residues. The ends were cut back, 4 bases at V and 7 bases at J, with 10 bases in the middle. Germline values: CDR1 SNHLY, CDR2 FYNNEI. This CDR3 reads CASSVDSYEAFF. CDR3 nucleotide sequence: TGTGCCAGCAGTGTGGATAGCTATGAAGCTTTCTTT.

This chain links TRBV6-1 with TRBJ1-4; no definite D call. CDR1 is MNHNS, CDR2 SASEGT, per germline. V dropped 6 bases and J dropped 0 bases, with 11 bases sitting between them. The CDR3 consists of 15 residues. CDR3 region: CASRVDGATNEKLFF. The CDR3 DNA sequence: TGTGCCAGCAGGGTGGACGGCGCAACTAATGAAAAACTGTTTTTT.

The V call is TRBV5-6, the J call TRBJ1-4, with D unclear. This CDR3 contains 16 residues. Germline CDR1 SGHDT, CDR2 YYEEEE. V gave up 3 bases and J gave up 0 bases, with 12 bases separating them. The CDR3 loop reads CASSWAGPATNEKLFF. DNA of the CDR3: TGTGCCAGCAGCTGGGCAGGACCAGCAACTAATGAAAAACTGTTTTTT.

This clone appeared many times. Other DNA sequences from this sample encode an identical CDR3 as well. This chain joins TRBV5-1 and TRBJ1-2; 8 bases are a match to TRBD1. Trimming removed 0 bases from V and 4 bases from J; junction bases left unmatched: 11. CDR1 and CDR2 from the germline V gene are SGHRS and YFSETQ. The CDR3 extends over 17 amino acids. The CDR3 reads CASSLGTQTGAGYGYTF. The CDR3, as DNA: TGCGCCAGCAGCTTGGGTACTCAGACAGGGGCGGGCTATGGCTACACCTTC.

This chain links TRBV6-1 with TRBJ1-2; a weak D match, TRBD1 (6 bases). CDR1 is MNHNS and CDR2 is SASEGT in the germline V gene. The V gene lost 2 bases and the J gene lost 4 bases, with 17 bases spanning the gap. The CDR3 has 16 residues. The CDR3 DNA follows: TGTGCCAGCAGTGAACCAACAGGGAGAAGCAGCTATGGCTACACCTTC. It specifies CASSEPTGRSSYGYTF.

This clone appeared once. Other DNA sequences within the sample encode an identical CDR3. CDR3 bases: TGCGCCAGCAGCTCCACAGGGGACCCCTACAATGAGCAGTTCTTC. Protein: CASSSTGDPYNEQFF. The genes are TRBV5-1 and TRBJ2-1; 7 positions match TRBD1. The V and J ends lost 3 bases and 2 bases, in that order; junction bases with no gene match: 5. CDR1 and CDR2 (germline): SGHRS, YFSETQ. This CDR3 comprises 15 residues.

This chain joins TRBV12-5 and TRBJ2-2; maybe TRBD1 (5 bases). CDR3 size: 16 residues. Between the trimmed V and J ends, which lost 0 bases and 6 bases, there was a span of 14 bases. CDR1 LGHNT and CDR2 FRNRAP come from the germline V gene. The CDR3 loop reads CASGLVLSRVAGELFF. The CDR3 DNA sequence: TGTGCTAGTGGTTTGGTACTTAGCAGGGTCGCCGGGGAGCTGTTTTTT.

The V call is TRBV7-2, the J call TRBJ2-1, with TRBD1 as a possible D gene (5 bases). Deletions cut 6 bases from V and 0 bases from J, with 18 bases between. The CDR3 is 17 amino acids. CDR1 SGHTA and CDR2 FQGNSA come from the germline V gene. The CDR3 DNA reads TGTGCCAGCAGGTCAGCCAGGGTCTATAGCTCCTACAATGAGCAGTTCTTC. Translation: CASRSARVYSSYNEQFF. Supplemented by reference TRBV7-2 and TRBJ2-1, the full variable domain reads GAGVSQSPSNKVTEKGKDVELRCDPISGHTALYWYRQSLGQGLEFLIYFQGNSAPDKSGLPSDRFSAERTGGSVSTLTIQRTQQEDSAVYLCASRSARVYSSYNEQFFGPGTRLTVL.

This chain connects TRBV6-5 to TRBJ2-1, with TRBD2 matching 8 bases. This CDR3 contains 16 residues. Germline V gives CDR1 MNHEY, CDR2 SVGAGI. Trimming took 0 bases from V and 7 from J; bases not matched to a gene: 8. The CDR3, as DNA: TGTGCCAGCAGTTACTCGAATAGCGGGAAGGGGAATGAGCAGTTCTTC. Its protein is CASSYSNSGKGNEQFF.